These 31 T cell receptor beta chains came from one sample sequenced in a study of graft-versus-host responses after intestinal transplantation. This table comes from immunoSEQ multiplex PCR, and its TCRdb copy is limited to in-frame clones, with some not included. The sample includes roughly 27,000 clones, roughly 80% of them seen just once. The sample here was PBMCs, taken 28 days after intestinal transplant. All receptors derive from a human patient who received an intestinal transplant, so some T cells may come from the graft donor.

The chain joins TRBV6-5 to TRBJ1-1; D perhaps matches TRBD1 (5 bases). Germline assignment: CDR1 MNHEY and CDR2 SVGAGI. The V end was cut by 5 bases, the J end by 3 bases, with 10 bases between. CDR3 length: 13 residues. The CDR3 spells CASSARDYTEAFF. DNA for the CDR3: TGTGCCAGCAGTGCCAGGGACTACACTGAAGCTTTCTTT.

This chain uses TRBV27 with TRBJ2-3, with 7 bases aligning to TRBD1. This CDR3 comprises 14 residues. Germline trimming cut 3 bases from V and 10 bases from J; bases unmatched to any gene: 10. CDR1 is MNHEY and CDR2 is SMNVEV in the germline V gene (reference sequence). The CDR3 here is CASSFLQGMKAQYF. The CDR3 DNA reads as TGTGCCAGCAGTTTCTTACAGGGGATGAAGGCGCAGTATTTT.

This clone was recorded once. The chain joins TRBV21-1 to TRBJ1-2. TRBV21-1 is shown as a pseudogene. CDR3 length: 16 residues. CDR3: CASSNGRKTLGIGYTF. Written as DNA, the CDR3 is TGTGCCAGCAGCAATGGTAGAAAGACGTTAGGGATTGGCTACACCTTC.

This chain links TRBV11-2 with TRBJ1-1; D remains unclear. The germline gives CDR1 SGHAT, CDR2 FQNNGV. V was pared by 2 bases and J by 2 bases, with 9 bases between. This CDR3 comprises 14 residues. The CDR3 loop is CASSLNRKNTEAFF. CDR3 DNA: TGTGCCAGCAGCTTAAACCGGAAAAACACTGAAGCTTTCTTT.

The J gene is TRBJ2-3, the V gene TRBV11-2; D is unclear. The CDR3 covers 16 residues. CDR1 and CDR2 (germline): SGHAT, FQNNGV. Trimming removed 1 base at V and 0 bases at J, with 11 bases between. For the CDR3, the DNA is TGTGCCAGCAGCTTAGTGGGTGGAACTAGCACAGATACGCAGTATTTT. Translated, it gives CASSLVGGTSTDTQYF.

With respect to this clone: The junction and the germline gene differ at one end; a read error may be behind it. The CDR3 loop is CASGESLQGAPETQYF. CDR3 in DNA: TGTGCCAGCGGTGAAAGCTTACAGGGGGCCCCAGAGACCCAGTACTTC. The chain uses TRBV6-1 and TRBJ2-5; 9 bases agree with TRBD1. Germline V gene sequence: CDR1 MNHNS, CDR2 SASEGT. The length of the CDR3 is 16 residues.

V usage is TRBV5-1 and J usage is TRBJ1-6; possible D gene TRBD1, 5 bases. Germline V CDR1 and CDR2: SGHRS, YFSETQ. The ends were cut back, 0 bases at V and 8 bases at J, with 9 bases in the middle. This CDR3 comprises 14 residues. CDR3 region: CASSLVRGDSPLHF. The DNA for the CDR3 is TGCGCCAGCAGCTTGGTAAGGGGCGATTCACCCCTCCACTTT.

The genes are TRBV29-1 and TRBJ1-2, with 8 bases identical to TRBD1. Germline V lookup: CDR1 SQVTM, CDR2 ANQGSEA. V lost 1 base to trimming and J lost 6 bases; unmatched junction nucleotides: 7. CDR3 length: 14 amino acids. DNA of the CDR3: TGCAGCGTTGAAGCAGGGGGCAGGGGTAATGGCTACACCTTC. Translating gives CSVEAGGRGNGYTF.

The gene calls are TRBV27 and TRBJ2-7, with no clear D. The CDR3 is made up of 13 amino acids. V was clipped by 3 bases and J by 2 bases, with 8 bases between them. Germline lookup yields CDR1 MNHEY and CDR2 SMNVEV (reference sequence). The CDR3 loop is CASSFSIAYEQYF. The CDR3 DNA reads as TGTGCCAGCAGTTTCTCGATTGCCTACGAGCAGTACTTC.

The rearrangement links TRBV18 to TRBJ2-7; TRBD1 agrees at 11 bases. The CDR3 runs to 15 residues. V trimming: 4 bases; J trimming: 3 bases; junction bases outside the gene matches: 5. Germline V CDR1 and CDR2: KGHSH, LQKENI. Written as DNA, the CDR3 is TGTGCCAGCTCACTAGACGGGACAGGGGGCTACGAGCAGTACTTC. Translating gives CASSLDGTGGYEQYF.

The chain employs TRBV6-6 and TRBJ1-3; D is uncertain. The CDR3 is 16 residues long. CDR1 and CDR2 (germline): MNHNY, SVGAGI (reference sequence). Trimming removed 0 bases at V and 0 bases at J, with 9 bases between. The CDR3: CASSYSESFSGNTIYF. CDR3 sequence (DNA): TGTGCCAGCAGTTACTCGGAGAGTTTCTCTGGAAACACCATATATTTT.

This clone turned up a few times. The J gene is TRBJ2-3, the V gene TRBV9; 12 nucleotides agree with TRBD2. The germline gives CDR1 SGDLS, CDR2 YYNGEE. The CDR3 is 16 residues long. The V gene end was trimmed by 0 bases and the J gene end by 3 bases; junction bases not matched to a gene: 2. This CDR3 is CASSVVLAGGTDTQYF. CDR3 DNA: TGTGCCAGCAGCGTAGTTCTAGCGGGGGGGACAGATACGCAGTATTTT.

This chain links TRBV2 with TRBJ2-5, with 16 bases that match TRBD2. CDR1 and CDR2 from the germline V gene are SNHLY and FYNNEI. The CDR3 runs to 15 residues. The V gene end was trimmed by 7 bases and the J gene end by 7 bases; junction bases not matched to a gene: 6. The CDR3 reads CASKGLAGGLGTQYF. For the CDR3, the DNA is TGTGCCAGCAAGGGACTAGCGGGGGGGCTCGGGACCCAGTACTTC.

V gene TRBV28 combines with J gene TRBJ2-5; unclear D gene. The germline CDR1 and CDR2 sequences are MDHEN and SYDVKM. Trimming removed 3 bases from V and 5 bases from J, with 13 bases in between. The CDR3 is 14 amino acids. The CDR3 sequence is CASSFSEGFETQYF. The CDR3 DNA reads TGTGCCAGCAGTTTTTCGGAAGGTTTCGAGACCCAGTACTTC.

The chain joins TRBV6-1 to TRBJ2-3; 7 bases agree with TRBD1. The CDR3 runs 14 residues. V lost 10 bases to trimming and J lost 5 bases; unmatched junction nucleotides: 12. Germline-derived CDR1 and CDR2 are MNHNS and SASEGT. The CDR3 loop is CATNFGTVGDTQYF. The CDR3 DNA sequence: TGTGCCACCAATTTCGGGACAGTCGGAGATACGCAGTATTTT.

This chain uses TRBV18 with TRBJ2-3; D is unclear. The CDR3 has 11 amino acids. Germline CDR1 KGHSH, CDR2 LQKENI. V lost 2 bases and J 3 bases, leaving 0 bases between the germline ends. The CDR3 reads CASSPTDTQYF. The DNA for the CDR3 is TGTGCCAGCTCACCAACAGATACGCAGTATTTT.

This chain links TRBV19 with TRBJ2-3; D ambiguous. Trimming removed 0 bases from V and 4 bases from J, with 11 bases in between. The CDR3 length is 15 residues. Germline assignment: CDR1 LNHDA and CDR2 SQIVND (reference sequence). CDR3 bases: TGTGCCAGTAGTATAGACAGCGCGAGTTCAGATACGCAGTATTTT. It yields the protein CASSIDSASSDTQYF.

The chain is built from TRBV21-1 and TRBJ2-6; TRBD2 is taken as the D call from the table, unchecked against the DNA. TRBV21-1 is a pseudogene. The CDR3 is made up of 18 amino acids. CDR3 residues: CASRCQILQQSRANVLTF. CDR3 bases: TGTGCCAGCAGATGTCAGATACTACAACAAAGTCGGGCCAACGTCCTGACTTTC.

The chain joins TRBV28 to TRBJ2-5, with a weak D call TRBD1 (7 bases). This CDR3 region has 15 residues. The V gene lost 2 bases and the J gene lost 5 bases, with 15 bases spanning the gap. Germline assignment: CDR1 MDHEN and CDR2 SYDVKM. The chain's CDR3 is CASSLGQGGWETQYF. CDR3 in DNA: TGTGCCAGCAGTTTAGGGCAGGGGGGATGGGAGACCCAGTACTTC.

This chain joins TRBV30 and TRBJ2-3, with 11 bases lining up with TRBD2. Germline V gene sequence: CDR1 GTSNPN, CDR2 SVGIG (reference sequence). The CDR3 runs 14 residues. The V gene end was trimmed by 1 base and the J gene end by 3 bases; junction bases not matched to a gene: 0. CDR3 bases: TGTGCCTGGAGTGGACTAGCGGGAACAGATACGCAGTATTTT. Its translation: CAWSGLAGTDTQYF.

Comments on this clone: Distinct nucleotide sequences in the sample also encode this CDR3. The DNA of the CDR3 is TGTGCCTGGAGTGAAGGGCGGTCCGAGCAGTACTTC. Its translation is CAWSEGRSEQYF. The V call is TRBV30, the J call TRBJ2-7, with D hard to call. The CDR3 has 12 residues. Germline loops: CDR1 GTSNPN, CDR2 SVGIG (reference sequence). The V gene lost 1 base and the J gene lost 6 bases, with 10 bases spanning the gap.

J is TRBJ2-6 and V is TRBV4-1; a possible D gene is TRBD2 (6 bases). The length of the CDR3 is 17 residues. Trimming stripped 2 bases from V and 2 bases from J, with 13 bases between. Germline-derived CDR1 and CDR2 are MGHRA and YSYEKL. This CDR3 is CASSQIGAGPGANVLTF. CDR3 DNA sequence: TGCGCCAGCAGCCAAATTGGGGCGGGGCCTGGGGCCAACGTCCTGACTTTC.

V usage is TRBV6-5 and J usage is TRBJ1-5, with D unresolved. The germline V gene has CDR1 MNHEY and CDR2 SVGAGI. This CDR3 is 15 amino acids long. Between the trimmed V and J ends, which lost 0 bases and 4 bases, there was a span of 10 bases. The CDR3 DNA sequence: TGTGCCAGCAGTTACTCGAACCCATCTAATCAGCCCCAGCATTTT. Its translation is CASSYSNPSNQPQHF.

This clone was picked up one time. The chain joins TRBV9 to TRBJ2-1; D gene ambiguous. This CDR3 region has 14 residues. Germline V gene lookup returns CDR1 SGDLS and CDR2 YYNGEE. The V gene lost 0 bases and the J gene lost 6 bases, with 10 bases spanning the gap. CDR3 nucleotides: TGTGCCAGCAGCGTAGCGCTAAAACCCAATGAGCAGTTCTTC. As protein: CASSVALKPNEQFF.

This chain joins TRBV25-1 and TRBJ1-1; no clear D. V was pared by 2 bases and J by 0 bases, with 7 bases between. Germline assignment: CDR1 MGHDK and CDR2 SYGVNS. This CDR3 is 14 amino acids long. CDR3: CASSEVGLNTEAFF. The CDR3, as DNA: TGTGCCAGCAGTGAAGTAGGCTTGAACACTGAAGCTTTCTTT.

The CDR3 region has the DNA TGTGCCAGCAGCCCGGGACCCATCGGGACTGAAGCTTTCTTT. Protein: CASSPGPIGTEAFF. V and J are TRBV7-9 and TRBJ1-1; D may be TRBD1 (5 bases). Germline values: CDR1 SEHNR, CDR2 FQNEAQ (reference sequence). This CDR3 comprises 14 residues. With 5 bases removed from V and 5 bases from J, the gap between germline ends came to 15 bases.

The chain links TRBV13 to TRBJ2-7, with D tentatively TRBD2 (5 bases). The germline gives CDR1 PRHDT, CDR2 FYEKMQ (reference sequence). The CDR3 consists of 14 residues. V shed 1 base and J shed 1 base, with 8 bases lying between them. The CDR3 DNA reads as TGTGCCAGCAGCTTAGAAGGAGGTTCCTACGAGCAGTACTTC. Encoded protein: CASSLEGGSYEQYF.

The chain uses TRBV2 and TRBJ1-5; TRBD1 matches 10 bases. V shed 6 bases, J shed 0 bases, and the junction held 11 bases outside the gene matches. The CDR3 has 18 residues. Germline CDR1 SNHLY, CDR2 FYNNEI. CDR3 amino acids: CASRASGQGPYSNQPQHF. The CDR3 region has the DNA TGTGCCAGCAGGGCCTCGGGACAGGGGCCCTATAGCAATCAGCCCCAGCATTTT.

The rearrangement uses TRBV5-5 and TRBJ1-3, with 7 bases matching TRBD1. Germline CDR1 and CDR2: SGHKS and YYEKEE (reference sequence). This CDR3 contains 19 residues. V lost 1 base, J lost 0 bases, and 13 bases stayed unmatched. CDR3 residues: CASSLSRDSYLFSGNTIYF. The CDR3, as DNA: TGTGCCAGCAGCTTGTCCCGGGACAGCTACCTTTTCTCTGGAAACACCATATATTTT. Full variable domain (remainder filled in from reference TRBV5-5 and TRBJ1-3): DAGVTQSPTHLIKTRGQQVTLRCSPISGHKSVSWYQQVLGQGPQFIFQYYEKEERGRGNFPDRFSARQFPNYSSELNVNALLLGDSALYLCASSLSRDSYLFSGNTIYFGEGSWLTVV.

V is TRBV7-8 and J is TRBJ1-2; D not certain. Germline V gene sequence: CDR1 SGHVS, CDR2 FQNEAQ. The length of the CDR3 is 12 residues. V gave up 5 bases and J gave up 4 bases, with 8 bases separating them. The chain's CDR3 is CASSPQFYGYTF. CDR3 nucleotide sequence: TGTGCCAGCAGCCCCCAATTCTATGGCTACACCTTC.

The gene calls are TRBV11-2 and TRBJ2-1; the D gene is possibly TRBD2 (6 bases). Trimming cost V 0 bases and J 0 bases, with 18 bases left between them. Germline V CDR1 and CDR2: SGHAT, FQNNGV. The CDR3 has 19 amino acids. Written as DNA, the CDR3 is TGTGCCAGCAGCTTAGAATCGACTAGGGGACTGAGCTCCTACAATGAGCAGTTCTTC. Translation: CASSLESTRGLSSYNEQFF.